The 30 T cell receptor beta chains below come from one sample, sequenced in a study of Ad26.COV2.S vaccination and SARS-CoV-2 variants. Data came from immunoSEQ multiplex PCR; TCRdb stores just in-frame clones and leaves some out. Among 300,000 to 400,000 clones listed, around 88% were seen once. Treatment here: about 20 received Ad26.COV2.S at low or high dose, single or two shots; 5 received placebo; per-sample allocation not given. The samples were gathered on day 63 after the first injection of vaccine or placebo. Source: peripheral blood, taken in a trial of Ad26.COV2.S vaccine versus placebo. The receptor set was obtained from a person aged 18-60 years who received the Ad26.COV2.S COVID-19 vaccine or a placebo.

The table lists this clone with a count of one. The chain recombines TRBV6-6 with TRBJ2-7; 7 positions agree with TRBD2. Germline lookup yields CDR1 MNHNY and CDR2 SVGAGI (reference sequence). The CDR3 is 16 amino acids. The V and J ends lost 3 bases and 2 bases, in that order; junction bases with no gene match: 10. The CDR3 region is CASSYSLGGRPYEQYF. The CDR3 nucleotides read TGTGCCAGCAGTTATTCTCTCGGGGGGAGGCCCTACGAGCAGTACTTC.

The chain has TRBV7-2 and TRBJ2-6; 7 bases align to TRBD1. V was clipped by 5 bases and J by 4 bases; unmatched bases: 8. Germline CDR1 SGHTA, CDR2 FQGNSA. The CDR3 is made up of 16 amino acids. CDR3 bases: TGTGCCAGCAGCGGGGGAACAGGGGCCGGGGCCAACGTCCTGACTTTC. It yields the protein CASSGGTGAGANVLTF. The entire variable domain, with the rest obtained from reference TRBV7-2 and TRBJ2-6, is as follows: GAGVSQSPSNKVTEKGKDVELRCDPISGHTALYWYRQSLGQGLEFLIYFQGNSAPDKSGLPSDRFSAERTGGSVSTLTIQRTQQEDSAVYLCASSGGTGAGANVLTFGAGSRLTVL.

This clone was counted between two and nine times. J is TRBJ2-3 and V is TRBV6-2 or TRBV6-3; TRBD2 agrees at 8 bases. Losses at the gene ends were 2 bases for V and 7 bases for J; bases not matched to a gene: 5. Germline assignment: CDR1 MNHEY and CDR2 SVGEGT. This CDR3 is built from 14 residues. This CDR3 is CASSYGTRANTQYF. In DNA form, the CDR3 reads TGTGCCAGCAGTTACGGGACTAGGGCGAATACGCAGTATTTT.

The rearrangement links TRBV7-2 to TRBJ1-6; 7 positions agree with TRBD1. V gave up 7 bases and J gave up 5 bases; unmatched junction bases: 11. This CDR3 spans 16 amino acids. Germline V gives CDR1 SGHTA, CDR2 FQGNSA. In DNA, the CDR3 is TGTGCCAGCAACCTGAGAGGGGGCGGCAATAATTCACCCCTCCACTTT. Translating gives CASNLRGGGNNSPLHF.

V is TRBV5-1 and J is TRBJ1-2; possible D gene TRBD1, 5 bases. This CDR3 has 13 amino acids. Germline loops: CDR1 SGHRS, CDR2 YFSETQ. Trimming shortened V by 0 bases and J by 5 bases, and 8 bases separated the two germline ends. This chain's CDR3 is CASSLAAGYGYTF. DNA of the CDR3: TGCGCCAGCAGCTTGGCGGCAGGGTATGGCTACACCTTC. Full variable domain (remainder filled in from reference TRBV5-1 and TRBJ1-2): KAGVTQTPRYLIKTRGQQVTLSCSPISGHRSVSWYQQTPGQGLQFLFEYFSETQRNKGNFPGRFSGRQFSNSRSEMNVSTLELGDSALYLCASSLAAGYGYTFGSGTRLTVV.

The chain joins TRBV7-3 to TRBJ2-1, with D possibly being TRBD1 (6 bases). The germline V gene encodes CDR1 SGHTA and CDR2 FQGTGA. The CDR3 totals 15 residues. V was pared by 4 bases and J by 0 bases, with 10 bases between. The CDR3 protein is CASSSKGDSYNEQFF. CDR3 nucleotide sequence: TGTGCCAGCAGCTCTAAGGGGGACTCCTACAATGAGCAGTTCTTC.

The chain is built from TRBV4-2 and TRBJ2-6, with TRBD2 matching 7 bases. V was clipped by 4 bases and J by 3 bases; unmatched bases: 12. Germline-derived CDR1 and CDR2 are LGHNA and YNFKEQ. The CDR3 runs 18 residues. In nucleotides, the CDR3 is TGTGCCAGCAGCCTAGACGCCCAGCGGGGAAGTGGGGCCAACGTCCTGACTTTC. Encoded protein: CASSLDAQRGSGANVLTF.

This sequence joins TRBV7-2 and TRBJ2-1, with D possibly matching TRBD2 (6 bases). Trimming pared 1 base from V and 7 bases from J, leaving 17 bases between. In germline, CDR1 is SGHTA, CDR2 FQGNSA. The CDR3 is made up of 16 amino acids. The CDR3 DNA reads TGTGCCAGCAGCTTAGATACCAGCGGGCTGATAAATGAGCAGTTCTTC. Its protein is CASSLDTSGLINEQFF.

The chain has TRBV7-2 and TRBJ2-1; 9 nucleotides align to TRBD2. CDR3 length: 15 residues. The V segment lost 5 bases and the J segment 2 bases; nucleotides outside the gene matches: 4. Germline loops: CDR1 SGHTA, CDR2 FQGNSA. The CDR3 loop reads CASSTAGGAYNEQFF. The CDR3 region has the DNA TGTGCCAGCAGCACAGCGGGAGGAGCCTACAATGAGCAGTTCTTC.

CDR3 in amino acids: CASSSRGGEKLFF. DNA for the CDR3: TGTGCCAGCAGTTCGAGGGGGGGTGAAAAACTGTTTTTT. V and J are TRBV6-7 and TRBJ1-4; weak D call: TRBD1 (6 bases). TRBV6-7 carries the ORF label, with uncertain function. This CDR3 has 13 residues. V dropped 4 bases and J dropped 7 bases, with 10 bases sitting between them.

The V call is TRBV19, the J call TRBJ2-1; possible D gene TRBD2, 5 bases. This CDR3 is 15 amino acids long. Germline V lookup: CDR1 LNHDA, CDR2 SQIVND (reference sequence). Trimming removed 10 bases from V and 2 bases from J, with 18 bases in between. Written as DNA, the CDR3 is TGTGCCACCCGGGATGGGAGTCGAACCTACAATGAGCAGTTCTTC. It specifies CATRDGSRTYNEQFF.

J is TRBJ1-2 and V is TRBV19, with 10 positions matching TRBD1. This CDR3 is built from 15 residues. Per germline, CDR1 LNHDA and CDR2 SQIVND (reference sequence). The junction had 8 bases not matched to a gene; V was cut back by 8 bases and J by 2 bases. The DNA for the CDR3 is TGTGCCAGTCGCGAAGGGACAGGGGAGAACTATGGCTACACCTTC. This gives the protein CASREGTGENYGYTF.

The chain links TRBV19 to TRBJ1-3, with a weak D call TRBD1 (6 bases). The CDR3 has 17 amino acids. The V end lost 4 bases, the J end lost 0 bases, and 16 bases lay between the germline ends. Looked up from germline, CDR1 is LNHDA and CDR2 is SQIVND (reference sequence). The CDR3, as DNA: TGTGCCAGTAGTACGATCTTCACAGGGCCCTCTGGAAACACCATATATTTT. This gives the protein CASSTIFTGPSGNTIYF.

The chain carries TRBV7-2 and TRBJ2-2; D is perhaps TRBD2 (5 bases). Germline CDR1 is SGHTA and CDR2 is FQGNSA. The CDR3 contains 14 residues. V was cut by 5 bases and J by 4 bases, with 11 bases left in between. As DNA, the CDR3 is TGTGCCAGCAGCAAGGACTGGCTCACCGGGGAGCTGTTTTTT. Amino acid sequence: CASSKDWLTGELFF.

This clone was seen once. The chain links TRBV24-1 to TRBJ1-2, with a weak D call TRBD1 (6 bases). The CDR3 runs 16 residues. With 2 bases removed from V and 8 bases from J, the gap between germline ends came to 20 bases. The germline V gene has CDR1 KGHDR and CDR2 SFDVKD. CDR3 sequence: CATSDSRQAALRGYTF. CDR3 DNA: TGTGCCACCAGTGATTCCCGACAGGCGGCTCTGAGGGGCTACACCTTC.

V gene TRBV28 combines with J gene TRBJ2-2; 12 bases are a match to TRBD2. Germline V CDR1 and CDR2: MDHEN, SYDVKM. V shed 6 bases, J shed 0 bases, and the junction held 8 bases outside the gene matches. This CDR3 region has 18 residues. Here the CDR3 DNA reads TGTGCCAGCAGCCCCCCTAGCGGGAGGGCCGCGAACACCGGGGAGCTGTTTTTT. Translated: CASSPPSGRAANTGELFF. The whole variable domain, filled in from reference TRBV28 and TRBJ2-2, reads DVKVTQSSRYLVKRTGEKVFLECVQDMDHENMFWYRQDPGLGLRLIYFSYDVKMKEKGDIPEGYSVSREKKERFSLILESASTNQTSMYLCASSPPSGRAANTGELFFGEGSRLTVL.

The V and J genes are TRBV4-3 and TRBJ2-7; 10 nucleotides line up with TRBD1. From germline, CDR1 is LGHNA and CDR2 YSLEER. The ends lost 6 bases at V and 5 bases at J; junction bases unmatched: 13. The length of the CDR3 is 16 residues. The CDR3 region has the DNA TGCGCCAGCAGTCAAAATCCGGGACAGGGGTTCCACGAGCAGTACTTC. Its protein product is CASSQNPGQGFHEQYF.

This clone was detected only once. The CDR3 bases are TGCGCCAGCAGCCAGTCGGGCCTCCAGCGGGGGGGCACAGATACGCAGTATTTT. Residues: CASSQSGLQRGGTDTQYF. The J gene is TRBJ2-3, the V gene TRBV4-3; 9 nucleotides agree with TRBD2. The J segment lost 1 base and the V segment lost 3 bases, leaving 11 bases of the junction unmatched. CDR1 is LGHNA, CDR2 YSLEER, per germline. This CDR3 has 18 residues.

The chain links TRBV27 to TRBJ1-2, with TRBD1 matching over 9 bases. The CDR3 has 14 residues. V was clipped by 6 bases and J by 4 bases; unmatched bases: 6. The germline V gene encodes CDR1 MNHEY and CDR2 SMNVEV (reference sequence). CDR3 nucleotide sequence: TGTGCCAGCAGCCCGGGACAGGGAACCTATGGCTACACCTTC. This encodes CASSPGQGTYGYTF.

This chain connects TRBV4-1 to TRBJ2-7; perhaps TRBD2 as D (6 bases). The CDR3 sequence is 14 residues long. Deletions cut 0 bases from V and 3 bases from J, with 9 bases between. Germline values: CDR1 MGHRA, CDR2 YSYEKL. CDR3 sequence: CASSQEEGFYEQYF. The CDR3, as DNA: TGCGCCAGCAGCCAAGAGGAGGGATTCTACGAGCAGTACTTC.

In this sample, this clone turned up once. The chain couples TRBV2 to TRBJ2-1; no clear D. CDR1 is SNHLY and CDR2 is FYNNEI in the germline V gene. The CDR3 totals 13 residues. Deletions cut 6 bases from V and 6 bases from J, with 12 bases between. This CDR3 reads CASRPPSTNEQFF. In DNA, the CDR3 is TGTGCCAGCAGGCCCCCGAGTACCAATGAGCAGTTCTTC.

The genes are TRBV18 and TRBJ2-1, with 10 bases fitting TRBD2. Germline V CDR1 and CDR2: KGHSH, LQKENI. CDR3 length equals 17 residues. The V gene end was trimmed by 3 bases and the J gene end by 6 bases; junction bases not matched to a gene: 11. The CDR3 DNA reads TGTGCCAGCTCACCGGGATTTTCAAGCGGGGGGGGCAATGAGCAGTTCTTC. Translation: CASSPGFSSGGGNEQFF.

This clone was seen repeatedly, ten times or more. J is TRBJ1-6 and V is TRBV27, with no clear D. Trimming shortened V by 4 bases and J by 5 bases, and 6 bases separated the two germline ends. In germline, CDR1 is MNHEY, CDR2 SMNVEV (reference sequence). The CDR3 contains 13 residues. The CDR3 DNA is TGTGCCAGCAGTTACCGGGATAATTCACCCCTCCACTTT. Protein product: CASSYRDNSPLHF.

The rearrangement uses TRBV19 and TRBJ2-2; D may match TRBD1 or TRBD2 (5 bases each). The CDR3 runs 14 residues. Between the trimmed V and J ends, which lost 9 bases and 0 bases, there was a span of 11 bases. Germline-derived CDR1 and CDR2 are LNHDA and SQIVND (reference sequence). In nucleotides, the CDR3 is TGTGCCAGCTCGGGACCCACGAACACCGGGGAGCTGTTTTTT. It encodes CASSGPTNTGELFF.

The chain employs TRBV5-1 and TRBJ1-2; the match to TRBD1 covers 10 bases. The ends lost 4 bases at V and 3 bases at J; junction bases unmatched: 6. This CDR3 is 15 amino acids long. The germline V gene has CDR1 SGHRS and CDR2 YFSETQ. Here the CDR3 reads CASSNPGTGDYGYTF. The CDR3 bases are TGCGCCAGCAGCAACCCCGGGACAGGGGACTATGGCTACACCTTC.

The chain is built from TRBV13 and TRBJ2-7; D unresolved. Germline V CDR1 and CDR2: PRHDT, FYEKMQ (reference sequence). The V gene lost 1 base and the J gene lost 2 bases, with 12 bases spanning the gap. The length of the CDR3 is 15 residues. The CDR3 coding sequence is TGTGCCAGCAGCTTAGCCCCCGATCCTCCCTACGAGCAGTACTTC. This sequence encodes CASSLAPDPPYEQYF.

With respect to this clone: The junction departs from germline at one end; a sequencing error may be responsible. The J gene is TRBJ1-1, the V gene TRBV29-1, with D hard to call. Per the germline V gene, CDR1 is SQVTM and CDR2 is ANQGSEA. The CDR3 length is 11 residues. Written as DNA, the CDR3 is TGCAGCGAGGTTAAAAGGTCTGACGCTTTCTTT. Its translation is CSEVKRSDAFF.

The rearrangement uses TRBV5-4 and TRBJ1-6; 7 bases align to TRBD1. V gave up 7 bases and J gave up 5 bases; unmatched junction bases: 3. Germline V lookup: CDR1 SGHNT, CDR2 YYREEE (reference sequence). The CDR3 is made up of 13 amino acids. The CDR3: CASSGTDNSPLHF. CDR3 nucleotide sequence: TGTGCCAGCTCTGGGACAGATAATTCACCCCTCCACTTT.

The chain couples TRBV9 to TRBJ2-1; TRBD2 aligns across 7 bases. The CDR3 is 15 residues long. The germline CDR1 and CDR2 sequences are SGDLS and YYNGEE. Germline trimming cut 4 bases from V and 6 bases from J; bases unmatched to any gene: 10. The CDR3 nucleotides read TGTGCCAGCAGCCTTAGTAGAGGGAGGGGCAATGAGCAGTTCTTC. It is translated as CASSLSRGRGNEQFF.

Of note for this clone: Distinct nucleotide sequences in the sample also encode this CDR3. The chain is built from TRBV4-3 and TRBJ2-2; D gene unclear. V gave up 0 bases and J gave up 4 bases, with 9 bases separating them. The CDR3 covers 15 residues. Germline V gene sequence: CDR1 LGHNA, CDR2 YSLEER. CDR3 residues: CASSQDARSTGELFF. CDR3 in DNA: TGCGCCAGCAGCCAAGATGCGCGGTCCACCGGGGAGCTGTTTTTT.